This T cell receptor (beta chain) derives from a study of brain T cells in children with intractable seizures. Study observations and caveats: Pre- and post-surgery blood differed in depth, so pre-surgery absences may be undersampling.

TCRdb's copy holds only in-frame clones and misses some; the assay was immunoSEQ multiplex PCR. This sample has some 20,000 clones; 90% to 95% occur once, and the top ten carry about 6%. The germline V and J ends were trimmed by 2 bases and 2 bases, with 19 bases remaining between them. Germline V CDR1 and CDR2: SGHTA, FQGNSA. The CDR3 extends over 17 amino acids. Notes on this clone: The antigen is unknown.

The sequence derives from a boy aged 10-17 years with focal cortical dysplasia and intractable seizures. This chain joins TRBV7-2 and TRBJ2-7; perhaps D is TRBD1 or TRBD2 (5 bases each). This sample comprised peripheral blood, obtained at surgery. The DNA of the CDR3 is TGTGCCAGCAGCTTAAATCCCCGGGACCCTAGGCCCTACGAGCAGTACTTC. Protein product: CASSLNPRDPRPYEQYF.